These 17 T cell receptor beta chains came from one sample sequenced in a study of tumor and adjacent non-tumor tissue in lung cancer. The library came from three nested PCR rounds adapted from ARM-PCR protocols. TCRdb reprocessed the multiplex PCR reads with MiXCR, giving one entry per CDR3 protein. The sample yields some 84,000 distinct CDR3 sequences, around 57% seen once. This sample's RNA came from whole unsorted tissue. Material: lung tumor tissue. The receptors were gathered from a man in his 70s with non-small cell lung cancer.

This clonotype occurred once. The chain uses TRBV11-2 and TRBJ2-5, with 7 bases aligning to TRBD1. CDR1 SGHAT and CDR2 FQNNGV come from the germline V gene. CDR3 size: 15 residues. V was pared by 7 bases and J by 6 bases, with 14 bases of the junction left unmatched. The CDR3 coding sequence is TGTGCCAGCAACACAACGAGACAGGGCTTACAGACCCAGTACTTC. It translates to CASNTTRQGLQTQYF.

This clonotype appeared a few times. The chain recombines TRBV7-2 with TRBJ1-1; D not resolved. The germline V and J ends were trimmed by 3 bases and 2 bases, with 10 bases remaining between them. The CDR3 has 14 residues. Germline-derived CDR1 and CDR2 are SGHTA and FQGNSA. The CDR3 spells CASSFSRGNTEAFF. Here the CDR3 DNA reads TGTGCCAGCAGCTTCTCACGGGGTAACACTGAAGCTTTCTTT.

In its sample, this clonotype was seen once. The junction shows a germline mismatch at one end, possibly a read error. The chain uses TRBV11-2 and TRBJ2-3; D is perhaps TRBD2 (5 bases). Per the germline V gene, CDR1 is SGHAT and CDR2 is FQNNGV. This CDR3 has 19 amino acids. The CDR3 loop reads CASSSKSRKGLRTTDTQYF. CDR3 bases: TGTGCCAGCAGCTCTAAAAGTCGTAAAGGACTCCGAACCACAGATACACAGTATTTT. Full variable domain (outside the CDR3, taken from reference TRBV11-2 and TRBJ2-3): EAGVAQSPRYKIIEKRQSVAFWCNPISGHATLYWYQQILGQGPKLLIQFQNNGVVDDSQLPKDRFSAERLKGVDSTLKIQPAKLEDSAVYLCASSSKSRKGLRTTDTQYFGPGTRLTVL.

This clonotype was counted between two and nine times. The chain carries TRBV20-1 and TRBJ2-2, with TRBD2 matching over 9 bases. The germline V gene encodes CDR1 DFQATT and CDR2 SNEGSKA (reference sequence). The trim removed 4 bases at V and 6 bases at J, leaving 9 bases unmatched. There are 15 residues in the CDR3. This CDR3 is CSATWISGRAGELFF. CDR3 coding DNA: TGCAGTGCTACTTGGATTAGCGGGAGAGCCGGGGAGCTGTTTTTT.

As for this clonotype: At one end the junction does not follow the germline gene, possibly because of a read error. This CDR3 reads CANSLRGGVAEQYF. CDR3 coding DNA: TGTGCCAACAGCTTGAGGGGGGGCGTGGCCGAGCAGTACTTC. V is TRBV5-6 and J is TRBJ2-7; tentative D call: TRBD2 (7 bases). The CDR3 is made up of 14 amino acids. The germline CDR1 and CDR2 sequences are SGHDT and YYEEEE. The variable domain in full, with the rest retrieved from reference TRBV5-6 and TRBJ2-7, is DAGVTQSPTHLIKTRGQQVTLRCSPKSGHDTVSWYQQALGQGPQFIFQYYEEEERQRGNFPDRFSGHQFPNYSSELNVNALLLGDSALYLCANSLRGGVAEQYFGPGTRLTVT.

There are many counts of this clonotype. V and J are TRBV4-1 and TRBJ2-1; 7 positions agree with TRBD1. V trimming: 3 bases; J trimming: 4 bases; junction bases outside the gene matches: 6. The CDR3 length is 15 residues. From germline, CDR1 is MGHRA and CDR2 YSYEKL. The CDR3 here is CASSQPGTAYNEQFF. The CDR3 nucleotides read TGCGCCAGCAGCCAGCCCGGGACAGCTTACAATGAGCAGTTCTTC.

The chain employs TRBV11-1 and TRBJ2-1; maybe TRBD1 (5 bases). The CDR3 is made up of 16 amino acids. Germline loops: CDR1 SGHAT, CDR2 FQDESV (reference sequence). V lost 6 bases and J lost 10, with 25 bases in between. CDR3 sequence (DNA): TGTGCCAGCAGTCAAGCTGGGGCGGTTAGTAGCAACGAGCAGTTCTTC. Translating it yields CASSQAGAVSSNEQFF. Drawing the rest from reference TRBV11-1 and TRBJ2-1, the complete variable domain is EAEVAQSPRYKITEKSQAVAFWCDPISGHATLYWYRQILGQGPELLVQFQDESVVDDSQLPKDRFSAERLKGVDSTLKIQPAELGDSAMYLCASSQAGAVSSNEQFFGPGTRLTVL.

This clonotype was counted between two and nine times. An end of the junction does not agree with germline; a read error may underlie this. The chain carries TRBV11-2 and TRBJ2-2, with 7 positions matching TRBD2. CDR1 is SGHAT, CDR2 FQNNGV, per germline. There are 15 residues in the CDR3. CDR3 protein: CASGTSSGNTGEQFF. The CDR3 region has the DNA TGTGCCAGCGGGACGTCAAGCGGGAACACCGGGGAGCAGTTTTTT.

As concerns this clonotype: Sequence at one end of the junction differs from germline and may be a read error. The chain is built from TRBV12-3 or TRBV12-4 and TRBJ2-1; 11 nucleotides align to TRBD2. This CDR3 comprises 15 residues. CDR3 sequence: CASRISGGGNNEQFF. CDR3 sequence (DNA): TGTGCCAGCAGAATTAGCGGGGGGGGAAACAATGAGCAGTTTTTC.

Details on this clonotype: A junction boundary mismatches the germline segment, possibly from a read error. CDR3 DNA sequence: TGTGTCAGCGTCCTAGCGGGAGACTATGAGCAGTACTTC. It specifies CVSVLAGDYEQYF. V gene TRBV28 combines with J gene TRBJ2-7; 10 nucleotides match TRBD2. The CDR3 runs 13 residues. Looked up from germline, CDR1 is MDHEN and CDR2 is SYDVKM.

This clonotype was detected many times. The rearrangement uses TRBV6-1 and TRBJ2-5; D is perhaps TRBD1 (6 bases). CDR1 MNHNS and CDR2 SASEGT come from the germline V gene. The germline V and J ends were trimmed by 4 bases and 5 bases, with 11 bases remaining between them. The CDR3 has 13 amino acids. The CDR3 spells CASSVWGPETQYF. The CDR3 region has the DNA TGTGCCAGCAGTGTATGGGGGCCGGAGACCCAGTACTTC.

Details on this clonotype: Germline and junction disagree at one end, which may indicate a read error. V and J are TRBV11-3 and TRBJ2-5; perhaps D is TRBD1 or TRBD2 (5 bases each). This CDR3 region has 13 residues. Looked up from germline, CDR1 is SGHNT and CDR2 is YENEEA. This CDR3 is CTSSTGLGETQYF. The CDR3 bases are TGTACCAGCAGCACAGGCTTGGGAGAGACCCAATACTTC.

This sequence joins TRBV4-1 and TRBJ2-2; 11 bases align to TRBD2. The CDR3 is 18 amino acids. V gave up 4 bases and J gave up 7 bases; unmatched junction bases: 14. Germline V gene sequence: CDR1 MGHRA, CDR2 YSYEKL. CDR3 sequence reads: CASSRDPGTSGRNGELFF. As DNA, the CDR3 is TGCGCCAGCAGCCGAGACCCAGGGACTAGCGGTAGAAACGGGGAGCTGTTTTTT.

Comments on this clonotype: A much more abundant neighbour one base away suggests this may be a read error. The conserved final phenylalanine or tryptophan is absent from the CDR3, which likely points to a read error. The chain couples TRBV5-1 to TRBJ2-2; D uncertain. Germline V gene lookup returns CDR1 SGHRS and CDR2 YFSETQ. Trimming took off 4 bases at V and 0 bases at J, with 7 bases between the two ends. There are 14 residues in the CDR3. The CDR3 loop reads CASSQDPNTGELFL. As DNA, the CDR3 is TGCGCCAGCAGCCAGGACCCGAACACCGGGGAGCTGTTTCTT.

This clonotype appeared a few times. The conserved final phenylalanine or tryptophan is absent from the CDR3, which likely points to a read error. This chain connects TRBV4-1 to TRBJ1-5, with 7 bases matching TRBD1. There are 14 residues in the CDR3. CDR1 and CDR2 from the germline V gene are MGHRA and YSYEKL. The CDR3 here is CASSQLQGNQPQHS. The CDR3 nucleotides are TGCGCCAGTAGCCAGCTACAGGGGAATCAGCCCCAGCATTCT.

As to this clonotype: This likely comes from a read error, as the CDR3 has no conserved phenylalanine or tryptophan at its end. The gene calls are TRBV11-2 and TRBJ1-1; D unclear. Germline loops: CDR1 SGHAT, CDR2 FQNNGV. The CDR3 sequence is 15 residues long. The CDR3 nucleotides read TGTGCCAGCAGCTCCCCCCAACGCGGAGACCCTGAGGCTTTCTCT. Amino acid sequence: CASSSPQRGDPEAFS.

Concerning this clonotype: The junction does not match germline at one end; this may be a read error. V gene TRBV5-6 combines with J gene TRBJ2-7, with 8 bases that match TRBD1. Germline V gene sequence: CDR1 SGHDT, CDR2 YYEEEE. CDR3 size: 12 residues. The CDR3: CASSPDRVERYF. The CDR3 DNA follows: TGTGCCAGCAGCCCGGACAGGGTTGAGCGGTATTTC.